This T cell receptor beta chain was recorded in a study of OX40 agonist ivuxolimab in advanced cancers. Study-level background: A mean age of around 66 years, range roughly 23 to 85, was recorded, and roughly 80% were male. Overall study findings and caveats: Low normalized clonal expansion also occurred in some nonresponding patients. Researchers did not determine the expanded peripheral T cells' antigen specificity. Dosing at 0.1 to 3.0 mg/kg was accompanied by clonal expansion of CD4+ and CD8+ blood T cells by week 6.

Libraries were prepared by immunoSEQ multiplex PCR; TCRdb keeps only in-frame clonotypes and omits some of them. Seen here are 50,000 to 55,000 clones, approximately 78% observed once, and the top ten hold approximately 0.62%. Concerning this clone: Its antigen is not identified.

This clonotype originated in an adult with an advanced solid tumor such as melanoma, head and neck, liver or kidney cancer. Sequenced material: CD4+ or CD8+ T cells sorted from blood, taken in a trial of the OX40 agonist ivuxolimab.

Here the CDR3 DNA reads TGTGCCAGCAAACCACTTAGCTCCTACAATGAGCAGTTCTTC. It yields the protein CASKPLSSYNEQFF. The J gene is TRBJ2-1, the V gene TRBV2; no definite D call. Per germline, CDR1 SNHLY and CDR2 FYNNEI. The CDR3 runs 14 residues. Between the trimmed V and J ends, which lost 7 bases and 0 bases, there was a span of 10 bases.